A single sample is the source of the 12 T cell receptor beta chains below, sequenced in a study of early T cells in non-severe SARS-CoV-2 infection. One entry per CDR3 protein results from TCRdb running MiXCR on the 5' RACE reads. This sample has tens of thousands of distinct CDR3 sequences, with about 6% found just once. Sequencing was carried out using whole blood. The receptor source for this set is an adult who was a healthcare worker with PCR-confirmed SARS-CoV-2 infection or an uninfected control (not recorded which).

The sample holds a few counts of this clonotype. V usage is TRBV20-1 and J usage is TRBJ2-3, with 10 bases that match TRBD2. CDR3 length equals 16 residues. Trimming took 0 bases from V and 2 from J; bases not matched to a gene: 5. Looked up from germline, CDR1 is DFQATT and CDR2 is SNEGSKA (reference sequence). DNA of the CDR3: TGCAGTGCTAGAGACTTCCTAGCGGGGGCCACAGATACGCAGTATTTT. This translates into CSARDFLAGATDTQYF.

This clonotype was found many times. The chain recombines TRBV10-1 with TRBJ2-3; maybe TRBD2 (6 bases). CDR1 is WNHNN, CDR2 SYGVQD, per germline (reference sequence). V was shortened by 0 bases and J by 5 bases, with 6 bases between the two germline ends. This CDR3 region has 13 residues. CDR3 sequence reads: CASSESGGDTQYF. Written as DNA, the CDR3 is TGCGCCAGCAGTGAGTCGGGGGGAGATACGCAGTATTTT.

This clonotype was counted ten times or more. The V gene is TRBV3-1, the J gene TRBJ2-1; D is unclear. Deletions cut 2 bases from V and 2 bases from J, with 10 bases between. Germline-derived CDR1 and CDR2 are LGHDT and YNNKEL (reference sequence). The CDR3 loop spans 15 amino acids. CDR3 in amino acids: CASSQSGPTYNEQFF. In DNA, the CDR3 is TGTGCCAGCAGCCAAAGTGGGCCCACCTACAATGAGCAGTTCTTC.

By proportion, this clonotype is large (0.1 to 1%). The chain joins TRBV5-1 to TRBJ2-7, with 11 bases matching TRBD2. Germline lookup yields CDR1 SGHRS and CDR2 YFSETQ. Germline trimming cut 6 bases from V and 1 base from J; bases unmatched to any gene: 12. The CDR3 sequence is 17 residues long. The CDR3 region has the DNA TGCGCCAGCAACCCGAATTCGGGGACTAGCGGATCCTACGAGCAGTACTTC. Translation: CASNPNSGTSGSYEQYF.

This clonotype was found many times. The CDR3 nucleotides read TGTGCCAGCTCACCTTTTGGAACGGGCCTACTCTCCTACGAGCAGTACTTC. Amino acids: CASSPFGTGLLSYEQYF. J is TRBJ2-7 and V is TRBV18; D call uncertain. Trimming shortened V by 3 bases and J by 0 bases, and 18 bases separated the two germline ends. The CDR3 spans 17 residues. Germline lookup yields CDR1 KGHSH and CDR2 LQKENI.

This clonotype is categorized as medium-sized (0.01 to 0.1%). The rearrangement links TRBV6-6 to TRBJ1-2; D not resolved. The CDR3 length is 11 residues. The V gene lost 0 bases and the J gene lost 8 bases, with 4 bases spanning the gap. CDR1 and CDR2 from the germline V gene are MNHNY and SVGAGI (reference sequence). In DNA, the CDR3 is TGTGCCAGCAGTTACTCCGACGGCTACACCTTC. Its protein is CASSYSDGYTF.

This clonotype was seen once. This sequence may be a read error, since a much larger clone differs from it by one base. The chain has TRBV20-1 and TRBJ2-7; 8 nucleotides align to TRBD2. Germline assignment: CDR1 DFQATT and CDR2 SNEGSKA (reference sequence). The CDR3 covers 12 residues. V was clipped by 7 bases and J by 2 bases; unmatched bases: 4. The CDR3 sequence is CSVATSAYEQYF. CDR3 in DNA: TGCAGTGTGGCGACTAGCGCCTACGAGCAGTACTTC.

Many counts were recorded for this clonotype. The J gene is TRBJ2-1, the V gene TRBV11-2, with a weak D call TRBD1 (5 bases). The CDR3 is 16 residues long. V lost 1 base and J 5 bases, leaving 15 bases between the germline ends. Germline V gene sequence: CDR1 SGHAT, CDR2 FQNNGV. CDR3: CASSLGVSPRDNEQFF. The CDR3 DNA is TGTGCCAGCAGCTTAGGTGTCTCTCCCAGGGACAATGAGCAGTTCTTC.

This clonotype was seen repeatedly, ten times or more. The chain recombines TRBV5-6 with TRBJ1-6; possible D gene TRBD1, 5 bases. Germline values: CDR1 SGHDT, CDR2 YYEEEE. The length of the CDR3 is 14 residues. The V and J ends lost 1 base and 7 bases respectively, with 9 bases between them. CDR3 DNA: TGTGCCAGCAGCTTGTCTGAGGGGAATTCACCCCTCCACTTT. Protein: CASSLSEGNSPLHF.

This clonotype was picked up a small number of times. The V gene is TRBV7-9, the J gene TRBJ2-4; maybe TRBD1 (5 bases). This CDR3 is 16 amino acids long. Germline loops: CDR1 SEHNR, CDR2 FQNEAQ (reference sequence). Trimming took off 2 bases at V and 0 bases at J, with 11 bases between the two ends. For the CDR3, the DNA is TGTGCCAGCAGCTTATCCCAGGGTCTAGCCAAAAACATTCAGTACTTC. It specifies CASSLSQGLAKNIQYF. Using reference TRBV7-9 and TRBJ2-4 for the parts outside the CDR3, the full variable domain is DTGVSQNPRHKITKRGQNVTFRCDPISEHNRLYWYRQTLGQGPEFLTYFQNEAQLEKSRLLSDRFSAERPKGSFSTLEIQRTEQGDSAMYLCASSLSQGLAKNIQYFGAGTRLSVL.

This clonotype was observed at least ten times. The CDR3 loop is CASSSGDISYEQYF. The DNA for the CDR3 is TGTGCCAGCAGTTCCGGGGACATCTCCTACGAGCAGTACTTC. The chain employs TRBV6-5 and TRBJ2-7; D possibly corresponds to TRBD1 (6 bases). Germline V gives CDR1 MNHEY, CDR2 SVGAGI. The CDR3 is 14 amino acids. V lost 4 bases to trimming and J lost 0 bases, with 10 bases between them.

In its sample, this clonotype was seen many times. The chain uses TRBV5-5 and TRBJ1-1; D unclear. Trimming took 4 bases from V and 6 from J, leaving 19 bases between them. This CDR3 is built from 15 residues. Per germline, CDR1 SGHKS and CDR2 YYEKEE (reference sequence). In DNA, the CDR3 is TGTGCCAGCAGCCGCCGGGTGGAGGGATCGGCTGAAGCTTTCTTT. Encoded protein: CASSRRVEGSAEAFF.